What follows describes a single TCR beta chain. The sample belongs to a study of blood T cell repertoires in COVID-19. Looking at the study overall: Both acute and convalescent COVID-19 samples were obtained from the United States, Italy and Spain. The analysed material was cDNA or gDNA that came from T cells, B-cell-depleted T cells, or PBMCs.

Per the original methods: Amplifying reference gene primers gave estimates of nucleated cell counts. The data were produced by immunoSEQ multiplex PCR, yet TCRdb's version contains in-frame clones alone and is incomplete. That table furnishes V, J and clone size, whereas the DNA furnished D and trimming. This sample has 200,000 to 300,000 clones, with 88% found just once. This CDR3 has 15 residues. Germline V gene sequence: CDR1 ENHRY, CDR2 SYGVKD. Trimming removed 2 bases from V and 3 bases from J; junction bases left unmatched: 7. This rearrangement joins TRBV10-3 to TRBJ2-7; 7 bases map to TRBD2. The sample comprised peripheral blood. The TCR sequence derives from a man aged 55-75 years who had recovered from COVID-19. The CDR3 spells CAISEGSREGYEQYF. Here the CDR3 DNA reads TGTGCCATCAGTGAGGGTTCCAGGGAGGGCTACGAGCAGTACTTC.